The 25 T cell receptor beta chains presented below share a single source sample, sequenced in a study of cytomegalovirus exposure and HLA in healthy donors. Measured with immunoSEQ multiplex PCR; TCRdb has only the in-frame clones, and not every one. This table holds some 350,000 clones, roughly nine tenths found once. Material for sequencing was PBMCs. The receptor set was obtained from a woman aged 30 to 39 in good health and CMV-seropositive.

The rearrangement uses TRBV30 and TRBJ1-5; D remains unclear. Germline CDR1 is GTSNPN and CDR2 is SVGIG (reference sequence). The CDR3 has 13 amino acids. Trimming stripped 4 bases from V and 3 bases from J, with 10 bases between. The CDR3 spells CAWTEQVNQPQHF. Written as DNA, the CDR3 is TGTGCCTGGACGGAGCAGGTCAATCAGCCCCAGCATTTT.

The CDR3 sequence: CATVGGSYNEQFF. CDR3 in DNA: TGTGCCACCGTGGGGGGCTCCTACAATGAGCAGTTCTTC. The J gene is TRBJ2-1, the V gene TRBV15, with a possible D match to TRBD2 (6 bases). In germline, CDR1 is LNHNV, CDR2 YYDKDF (reference sequence). Deletions cut 8 bases from V and 0 bases from J, with 8 bases between. The CDR3 spans 13 residues.

This CDR3 reads CASSGIGTGAGQPQHF. Written as DNA, the CDR3 is TGTGCCAGCAGTGGCATCGGGACAGGGGCCGGTCAGCCCCAGCATTTT. The V gene is TRBV28, the J gene TRBJ1-5, with 10 bases matching TRBD1. CDR1 is MDHEN, CDR2 SYDVKM, per germline. V lost 5 bases and J lost 6; bases outside the gene matches: 10. This CDR3 has 16 residues.

The CDR3 sequence: CASSPSGTSGDQQYF. The DNA of the CDR3 is TGTGCCAGCAGCCCCTCCGGGACTAGCGGAGATCAGCAGTACTTC. This chain links TRBV5-6 with TRBJ2-7; 11 bases align to TRBD2. After removal of 4 bases from V and 8 bases from J, the junction contained 11 bases not matched to a gene. This CDR3 spans 15 amino acids. Germline CDR1 is SGHDT and CDR2 is YYEEEE. The full variable domain, completed using reference TRBV5-6 and TRBJ2-7, is DAGVTQSPTHLIKTRGQQVTLRCSPKSGHDTVSWYQQALGQGPQFIFQYYEEEERQRGNFPDRFSGHQFPNYSSELNVNALLLGDSALYLCASSPSGTSGDQQYFGPGTRLTVT.

The chain links TRBV18 to TRBJ2-7, with 9 bases identical to TRBD2. Germline CDR1 reads KGHSH; CDR2 reads LQKENI. V was clipped by 0 bases and J by 4 bases; unmatched bases: 4. The CDR3 runs to 15 residues. In DNA form, the CDR3 reads TGTGCCAGCTCACCACCTGCGGGAGGGCTTTACGAGCAGTACTTC. The encoded protein is CASSPPAGGLYEQYF.

The chain joins TRBV15 to TRBJ2-7, with 8 bases aligning to TRBD2. The trim removed 8 bases at V and 6 bases at J, leaving 12 bases unmatched. Germline CDR1 is LNHNV and CDR2 is YYDKDF (reference sequence). The CDR3 consists of 14 residues. The CDR3 DNA is TGTGCCACCTCAAGGGGGGGTAGCGGGGCCGAGCAGTACTTC. Translating it yields CATSRGGSGAEQYF.

This clone was detected only once. This sequence joins TRBV4-3 and TRBJ2-1; TRBD2 matches at 10 bases. Germline V gene data show CDR1 as LGHNA and CDR2 as YSLEER. The V segment lost 1 base and the J segment 7 bases; nucleotides outside the gene matches: 10. CDR3 size: 17 residues. CDR3 residues: CASSQGSQRGGINEQFF. Written as DNA, the CDR3 is TGCGCCAGCAGCCAAGGTTCCCAGCGGGGGGGAATAAATGAGCAGTTCTTC.

The rearrangement links TRBV7-9 to TRBJ2-5; 14 bases are shared with TRBD2. CDR1 and CDR2 from the germline V gene are SEHNR and FQNEAQ (reference sequence). Trimming cost V 8 bases and J 4 bases; bases outside gene matches: 3. The CDR3 contains 14 residues. In DNA, the CDR3 is TGTGCCAGCCCCGGACTAGCGGGAGGAGAGACCCAGTACTTC. Translated: CASPGLAGGETQYF.

This rearrangement joins TRBV29-1 to TRBJ1-2, with D uncertain. The CDR3 sequence is 13 residues long. Germline V gene lookup returns CDR1 SQVTM and CDR2 ANQGSEA. Deletions cut 6 bases from V and 4 bases from J, with 15 bases between. The CDR3 DNA is TGCAGCGTGGCGCCCCCACCAGGCTATGGCTACACCTTC. Amino acids: CSVAPPPGYGYTF.

The V gene is TRBV30, the J gene TRBJ2-7; the D is unclear. CDR3 length equals 11 residues. Germline assignment: CDR1 GTSNPN and CDR2 SVGIG (reference sequence). V lost 0 bases and J 6 bases, leaving 6 bases between the germline ends. In nucleotides, the CDR3 is TGTGCCTGGAGTGTCAGTCCCGAGCAGTACTTC. Translation gives CAWSVSPEQYF.

V and J are TRBV6-6 and TRBJ1-6, with 8 bases matching TRBD1. V was pared by 2 bases and J by 7 bases, with 4 bases of the junction left unmatched. This CDR3 has 15 amino acids. Germline-derived CDR1 and CDR2 are MNHNY and SVGAGI (reference sequence). CDR3 DNA: TGTGCCAGCAGTTACGGGACAGGCGGGAATTCACCCCTCCACTTT. Translation gives CASSYGTGGNSPLHF.

This clone occurred once. The chain couples TRBV11-2 to TRBJ2-2; TRBD2 aligns across 7 bases. Trimming cost V 3 bases and J 8 bases; bases outside gene matches: 6. The germline gives CDR1 SGHAT, CDR2 FQNNGV. CDR3 length equals 14 residues. CDR3 bases: TGTGCCAGCAGCTTGAGGCGGGGGAATGGGGAGCTGTTTTTT. This sequence encodes CASSLRRGNGELFF.

V usage is TRBV27 and J usage is TRBJ2-3, with TRBD1 matching over 8 bases. V shed 6 bases, J shed 1 base, and the junction held 3 bases outside the gene matches. This CDR3 is 14 amino acids long. Germline V gene lookup returns CDR1 MNHEY and CDR2 SMNVEV (reference sequence). The CDR3 sequence: CASSWTGRTDTQYF. In DNA form, the CDR3 reads TGTGCCAGCAGCTGGACAGGGCGCACAGATACGCAGTATTTT.

J is TRBJ2-3 and V is TRBV7-3; 8 bases line up with TRBD2. This CDR3 spans 14 amino acids. Germline V gene lookup returns CDR1 SGHTA and CDR2 FQGTGA. With 3 bases clipped from V and 5 bases from J, the junction kept 4 bases outside the gene matches. The CDR3, as DNA: TGTGCCAGCAGCTTGAGTAGCGGGATAGATACGCAGTATTTT. Its protein is CASSLSSGIDTQYF.

This clone has a single count. The rearrangement joins TRBV5-6 to TRBJ1-4, with a weak D call TRBD1 (5 bases). Trimming left V 4 bases short and J 6 bases short, with 13 bases between. The CDR3 consists of 14 residues. Germline values: CDR1 SGHDT, CDR2 YYEEEE. CDR3 in DNA: TGTGCCAGCAGCCTCGGGGACGGTCATGAAAAACTGTTTTTT. This sequence encodes CASSLGDGHEKLFF.

This clone was seen a handful of times. CDR3 loop: CATSRGTDTEAFF. The CDR3 DNA sequence: TGTGCCACCAGCAGAGGAACCGACACTGAAGCTTTCTTT. V usage is TRBV15 and J usage is TRBJ1-1; D gene ambiguous. Germline CDR1 LNHNV, CDR2 YYDKDF (reference sequence). V was shortened by 1 base and J by 3 bases, with 6 bases between the two germline ends. The CDR3 is made up of 13 amino acids. Filled out from reference TRBV15 and TRBJ1-1, the complete variable domain reads DAMVIQNPRYQVTQFGKPVTLSCSQTLNHNVMYWYQQKSSQAPKLLFHYYDKDFNNEADTPDNFQSRRPNTSFCFLDIRSPGLGDTAMYLCATSRGTDTEAFFGQGTRLTVV.

This clone was picked up a small number of times. J is TRBJ1-1 and V is TRBV7-9; D remains unclear. Germline loops: CDR1 SEHNR, CDR2 FQNEAQ (reference sequence). The CDR3 extends over 13 amino acids. V shed 5 bases and J shed 1 base, with 8 bases lying between them. CDR3 amino acids: CASSQGWNTEAFF. The CDR3 nucleotides read TGTGCCAGCAGCCAAGGGTGGAACACTGAAGCTTTCTTT. The whole variable domain, remainder taken from reference TRBV7-9 and TRBJ1-1, is DTGVSQNPRHKITKRGQNVTFRCDPISEHNRLYWYRQTLGQGPEFLTYFQNEAQLEKSRLLSDRFSAERPKGSFSTLEIQRTEQGDSAMYLCASSQGWNTEAFFGQGTRLTVV.

The chain has TRBV25-1 and TRBJ1-4; TRBD1 is a possible D gene (5 bases). The CDR3 totals 15 residues. Germline V gene lookup returns CDR1 MGHDK and CDR2 SYGVNS. With 6 bases removed from V and 11 bases from J, the gap between germline ends came to 22 bases. CDR3 DNA sequence: TGTGCCAGCAGCGACAGCACTGAGACCCTTGAGAAACTGTTTTTT. The encoded protein is CASSDSTETLEKLFF.

The chain combines TRBV2 with TRBJ2-3; 9 bases are a match to TRBD1. The CDR3 has 14 amino acids. The V segment lost 7 bases and the J segment 2 bases; nucleotides outside the gene matches: 4. The V gene's germline CDR1 is SNHLY and CDR2 FYNNEI. Written as DNA, the CDR3 is TGTGCCAGCACCAGACAGGGGGTCACAGATACGCAGTATTTT. Its translation: CASTRQGVTDTQYF.

The J gene is TRBJ2-7, the V gene TRBV28; D perhaps matches TRBD1 (6 bases). The CDR3 length is 14 residues. Germline V gives CDR1 MDHEN, CDR2 SYDVKM. V was trimmed by 3 bases and J by 0 bases, leaving 9 bases between them. The CDR3 loop reads CASSLQGSSYEQYF. DNA for the CDR3: TGTGCCAGCAGTTTGCAGGGGTCCTCCTACGAGCAGTACTTC.

This chain uses TRBV11-2 with TRBJ2-7, with TRBD1 matching 7 bases. Trimming took 1 base from V and 3 from J; bases not matched to a gene: 3. The CDR3 spans 14 residues. CDR1 SGHAT and CDR2 FQNNGV come from the germline V gene. Here the CDR3 reads CASSLGGDSYEQYF. For the CDR3, the DNA is TGTGCCAGCAGCTTAGGAGGGGACAGCTACGAGCAGTACTTC.

This clone came up once. The chain is built from TRBV6-5 and TRBJ2-1, with 13 bases identical to TRBD2. CDR3 size: 15 residues. V trimming: 8 bases; J trimming: 7 bases; junction bases outside the gene matches: 8. Per germline, CDR1 MNHEY and CDR2 SVGAGI. Here the CDR3 DNA reads TGTGCCAGCGCTGCGGGACTAGCGGGAAAAAATGAGCAGTTCTTC. It is translated as CASAAGLAGKNEQFF.

The rearrangement uses TRBV20-1 and TRBJ2-7, with D possibly TRBD1 on 6 matching bases. CDR3 length: 11 amino acids. Germline V lookup: CDR1 DFQATT, CDR2 SNEGSKA (reference sequence). The CDR3 reads CSGQMTYEQYF. As DNA, the CDR3 is TGCAGCGGACAGATGACCTACGAGCAGTACTTC.

The chain employs TRBV6-5 and TRBJ1-4; 9 nucleotides align to TRBD1. After removal of 6 bases from V and 8 bases from J, the junction contained 7 bases not matched to a gene. Germline CDR1 is MNHEY and CDR2 is SVGAGI. The CDR3 has 14 residues. The CDR3 here is CASRPQGAREKLFF. CDR3 nucleotides: TGTGCCAGCAGACCACAGGGGGCACGAGAAAAACTGTTTTTT.

The chain has TRBV5-1 and TRBJ2-5, with TRBD2 matching over 10 bases. The ends lost 7 bases at V and 5 bases at J; junction bases unmatched: 11. The germline CDR1 and CDR2 sequences are SGHRS and YFSETQ. CDR3 length: 15 residues. The chain's CDR3 is CASGGAGGPRETQYF. DNA of the CDR3: TGCGCCAGCGGTGGAGCGGGAGGGCCCAGGGAGACCCAGTACTTC.